Listed below are T cell receptor beta chains from one sample, sequenced in a study of CD8 T cells in Susac syndrome. TCRdb reprocessed the immunoSEQ multiplex PCR reads with MiXCR, giving one entry per CDR3 protein. The sample has about 250,000 distinct CDR3 sequences; over 85% are singletons. Specimen: CD4+ T cells from PBMCs. All receptors come from a human donor with multiple sclerosis. CDR3s include the opening cysteine and the closing phenylalanine or tryptophan. A D gene is named only where the DNA matches it firmly. A row's size may be missing; if present it is once, few, many or a size class.

D: TRBD2
V: TRBV28
size: -
J: TRBJ2-5
length: 16
CDR3: CASSLAGGGAKETQYF
DNA: TGTGCCAGCAGTTTAGCCGGCGGGGGAGCGAAAGAGACCCAGTACTTC

D: -
V: TRBV9
size: -
J: TRBJ1-1
length: 14
CDR3: CASSVRQVNTEAFF
DNA: TGTGCCAGCAGCGTAAGACAGGTGAACACTGAAGCTTTCTTT

D: TRBD2
V: TRBV5-1
size: -
J: TRBJ2-5
length: 15
CDR3: CASSTLAGDFETQYF
DNA: TGCGCCAGCAGCACGCTAGCGGGAGATTTCGAGACCCAGTACTTC

D: TRBD1
V: TRBV3-1
size: -
J: TRBJ2-1
length: 15
CDR3: CASSGRDRDWNEQFF
DNA: TGTGCCAGCAGCGGGCGGGACAGGGACTGGAATGAGCAGTTCTTC

D: -
V: TRBV28
size: -
J: TRBJ2-5
length: 14
CDR3: CASSPTARVETQYF
DNA: TGTGCCAGCAGCCCTACGGCCAGGGTTGAGACCCAGTACTTC

D: TRBD2
V: TRBV9
size: -
J: TRBJ2-2
length: 16
CDR3: CASSVGLAGGAGELFF
DNA: TGTGCCAGCAGCGTTGGACTAGCGGGAGGAGCCGGGGAGCTGTTTTTT

D: -
V: TRBV19
size: -
J: TRBJ1-5
length: 13
CDR3: CASSVTGNQPQHF
DNA: TGTGCCAGTAGTGTGACAGGTAATCAGCCCCAGCATTTT

D: TRBD1
V: TRBV29-1
size: -
J: TRBJ1-1
length: 14
CDR3: CSVDVGQGNTEAFF
DNA: TGCAGCGTAGACGTCGGACAGGGTAACACTGAAGCTTTCTTT

D: -
V: TRBV23-1
size: -
J: TRBJ2-3
length: 18
CDR3: CASSQFGVGRGCTDTQYF
DNA: TGCGCCAGCAGTCAATTCGGCGTAGGGAGGGGGTGCACAGATACGCAGTATTTT

D: -
V: TRBV5-1
size: once
J: TRBJ1-5
length: 15
CDR3: CASSRDGGAHQPQHF
DNA: TGCGCCAGCAGCCGCGACGGGGGGGCCCATCAGCCCCAGCATTTT

D: -
V: TRBV5-4
size: -
J: TRBJ2-3
length: 14
CDR3: CASSRRLGGDTQYF
DNA: TGTGCCAGCAGCAGGCGACTAGGTGGAGATACGCAGTATTTT

D: -
V: TRBV29-1
size: once
J: TRBJ1-1
length: 13
CDR3: CSVGGVPNTEAFF
DNA: TGCAGCGTTGGGGGGGTGCCGAACACTGAAGCTTTCTTT

D: -
V: TRBV19
size: -
J: TRBJ1-1
length: 14
CDR3: CASSPHGGNTEAFF
DNA: TGTGCCAGTAGTCCCCACGGGGGCAACACTGAAGCTTTCTTT

D: TRBD2
V: TRBV29-1
size: -
J: TRBJ2-5
length: 16
CDR3: CSVGKRGRSYRETQYF
DNA: TGCAGCGTTGGGAAGCGGGGCCGCAGTTACAGAGAGACCCAGTACTTC

D: -
V: TRBV2
size: -
J: TRBJ2-5
length: 15
CDR3: CASSGPGTEQETQYF
DNA: TGTGCCAGCAGTGGACCCGGGACCGAACAAGAGACCCAGTACTTC